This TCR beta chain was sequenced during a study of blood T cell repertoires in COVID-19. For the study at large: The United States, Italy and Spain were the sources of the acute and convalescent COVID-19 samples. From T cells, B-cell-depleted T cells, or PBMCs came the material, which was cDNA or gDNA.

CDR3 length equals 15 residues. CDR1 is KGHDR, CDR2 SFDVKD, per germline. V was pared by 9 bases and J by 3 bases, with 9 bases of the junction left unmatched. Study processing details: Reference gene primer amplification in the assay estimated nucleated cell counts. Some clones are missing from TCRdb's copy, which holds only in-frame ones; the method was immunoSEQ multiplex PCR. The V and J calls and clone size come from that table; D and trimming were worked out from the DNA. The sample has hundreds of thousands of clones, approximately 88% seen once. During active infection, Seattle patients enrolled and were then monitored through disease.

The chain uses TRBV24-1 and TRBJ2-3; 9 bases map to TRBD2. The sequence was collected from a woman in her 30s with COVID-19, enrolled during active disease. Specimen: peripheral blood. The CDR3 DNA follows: TGTGCCACCGCTAGCGGGATTTTTGGGACAGATACGCAGTATTTT. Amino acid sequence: CATASGIFGTDTQYF.